Listed below are T cell receptor beta chains from one sample, sequenced in a study of Ad26.COV2.S vaccination and SARS-CoV-2 variants. Generated by immunoSEQ multiplex PCR, the TCRdb table keeps only in-frame clones and is missing some. The repertoire holds approximately 480,000 clones, with 70% to 90% as singletons. The specimen was peripheral blood, collected in a trial of Ad26.COV2.S vaccine versus placebo. The receptors were gathered from a person between 18 and 59 years old who received the Ad26.COV2.S COVID-19 vaccine or a placebo. The CDR3 runs from the conserved cysteine through the conserved F or W. Clone size is shown for a subset of rows, as once, few, many or a class of expanded clone.

V,size,CDR3
TRBV7-8,.,CASSPGLAGVIGSNEQFF
TRBV5-1,.,CASSLDFTTNEKLFF
TRBV4-1,.,CASSQDGSSATDTQYF
TRBV7-8,once,CASSLVTSGRTDTQYF
TRBV28,.,CASRPRGKAGANVLTF
TRBV6-5,.,CASSKQGASPGEQYF
TRBV4-3,once,CASSRETGGGNTGELFF
TRBV2,.,CASRVSSYEQYF
TRBV24-1,.,CATASPGSTPYNEQFF
TRBV2,.,CASSSPGDYYEQYF
TRBV15,.,CATSRGSRNQETQYF
TRBV19,.,CASTANSGSHNEQFF
TRBV19,.,CASKRRGSGYTF